The sequence of this TCR beta chain was determined in a study of identical twins. This clonotype occurred a few times. V dropped 3 bases and J dropped 7 bases, with 19 bases sitting between them. In germline, CDR1 is MNHEY, CDR2 SVGAGI. The CDR3 consists of 16 residues. Only healthy Caucasians were included as donors. TCRdb called the 5' RACE reads again in MiXCR, with one record for every CDR3 protein. There are about 460,000 distinct CDR3 sequences in the sample; 14% occur only once, and roughly 0.5% lies in the top ten. This same sample was also taken into another study, of yellow fever vaccine responses in identical twins.

This TCR was sampled from a woman aged 18-30 years in good health. The chain employs TRBV6-5 and TRBJ2-4; either TRBD1 or TRBD2 may supply D (5 bases each). The sequenced material came from CD4+ T cells sorted from blood. In DNA, the CDR3 is TGTGCCAGCAGTTATTCACCCCAGGTCGGGGACAACATTCAGTACTTC. It yields the protein CASSYSPQVGDNIQYF.